What follows are 23 T cell receptor beta chains derived from one specimen sequenced in a study of blood T cell repertoires in COVID-19. Only in-frame clones appear in the TCRdb table, and some are missing; sequencing was by immunoSEQ multiplex PCR. The sample lists about 83,000 clones, more than 80% occurring once. Sequenced sample: peripheral blood. The receptor set was obtained from a woman older than 75 with acute or convalescent COVID-19.

This sequence joins TRBV6-5 and TRBJ1-5; D uncertain. The CDR3 covers 12 residues. Trimming cost V 11 bases and J 1 base, with 9 bases left between them. Germline V gene data show CDR1 as MNHEY and CDR2 as SVGAGI. CDR3 in DNA: TGTGCCGGCGGTCAGAGCAATCAGCCCCAGCATTTT. This gives the protein CAGGQSNQPQHF.

This clone came up a few times. This chain joins TRBV11-2 and TRBJ2-3, with D possibly being TRBD1 (6 bases). CDR3 size: 14 residues. Between the trimmed V and J ends, which lost 6 bases and 5 bases, there was a span of 15 bases. CDR1 and CDR2 (germline): SGHAT, FQNNGV. Here the CDR3 reads CASSPGVDGDTQYF. In nucleotides, the CDR3 is TGTGCCAGCAGTCCAGGGGTTGATGGAGATACGCAGTATTTT.

The chain employs TRBV10-3 and TRBJ2-3, with 7 bases fitting TRBD1. The CDR3 has 16 residues. Unmatched junction bases numbered 9, after V lost 4 bases and J lost 2 bases. Germline assignment: CDR1 ENHRY and CDR2 SYGVKD. The chain's CDR3 is CAISVSGGSPTDTQYF. The CDR3 DNA is TGTGCCATCAGTGTCTCAGGGGGTTCCCCCACAGATACGCAGTATTTT.

The sample holds a few counts of this clone. The rearrangement uses TRBV6-6 and TRBJ2-3, with 10 nucleotides matching TRBD2. V was pared by 5 bases and J by 2 bases, with 13 bases of the junction left unmatched. The CDR3 extends over 18 amino acids. Germline lookup yields CDR1 MNHNY and CDR2 SVGAGI (reference sequence). The CDR3 DNA is TGTGCCAGCAGTCATACGGGGACTAGCGCACGGGCCACAGATACGCAGTATTTT. Protein product: CASSHTGTSARATDTQYF.

V is TRBV6-5 and J is TRBJ2-5; D perhaps matches TRBD2 (5 bases). This CDR3 region has 13 residues. V lost 8 bases and J lost 5, with 15 bases in between. The germline gives CDR1 MNHEY, CDR2 SVGAGI. The CDR3 sequence: CASLRRVTETQYF. The CDR3 nucleotides read TGTGCCAGCCTCAGGCGGGTCACGGAGACCCAGTACTTC.

The genes are TRBV21-1 and TRBJ2-7; the tabulated D call, TRBD1, remains unverified against the DNA. TRBV21-1 is flagged as a pseudogene. The CDR3 length is 15 residues. Written as DNA, the CDR3 is TGTGCCAGCAGGGCTTTTGAGGGACACTCCTACGAGCAGTACTTC. Translated: CASRAFEGHSYEQYF.

Regarding this clone: Distinct nucleotide sequences in the sample also encode this CDR3. The V call is TRBV30, the J call TRBJ2-3, with no clear D. This CDR3 has 11 residues. Per the germline V gene, CDR1 is GTSNPN and CDR2 is SVGIG (reference sequence). V was cut by 0 bases and J by 6 bases, with 4 bases left in between. The CDR3 coding sequence is TGTGCCTGGAGTGTCGGGGATACGCAGTATTTT. Translation: CAWSVGDTQYF.

The chain recombines TRBV11-3 with TRBJ1-6, with 7 bases aligning to TRBD1. The CDR3 spans 15 residues. With V trimmed by 5 bases and J by 3 bases, 4 bases remained unmatched. Germline V CDR1 and CDR2: SGHNT, YENEEA. The CDR3 protein is CASSRQGGYNSPLHF. CDR3 DNA: TGTGCCAGCAGCCGACAGGGTGGCTATAATTCACCCCTCCACTTT.

The chain's CDR3 is CAWSAGTGDEKLFF. CDR3 sequence (DNA): TGTGCCTGGAGTGCCGGGACAGGGGACGAAAAACTGTTTTTT. The gene calls are TRBV30 and TRBJ1-4; 10 nucleotides line up with TRBD1. The CDR3 extends over 14 amino acids. J lost 8 bases, V lost 1 base, and 4 bases had no gene match. Germline CDR1 and CDR2: GTSNPN and SVGIG (reference sequence).

V usage is TRBV7-8 and J usage is TRBJ1-2; D not resolved. CDR1 SGHVS and CDR2 FQNEAQ come from the germline V gene. The length of the CDR3 is 14 residues. Trimming took off 5 bases at V and 4 bases at J, with 14 bases between the two ends. The CDR3 bases are TGTGCCAGCAGCCCCCACCCCCTCGGCTATGGCTACACCTTC. Its translation is CASSPHPLGYGYTF.

The chain carries TRBV7-9 and TRBJ2-3; D might be TRBD1 (6 bases). Germline V lookup: CDR1 SEHNR, CDR2 FQNEAQ (reference sequence). The V end lost 1 base, the J end lost 5 bases, and 10 bases lay between the germline ends. This CDR3 comprises 14 residues. The CDR3 coding sequence is TGTGCCAGCAGCTTAGGCAAACAGGGAGATACGCAGTATTTT. Amino acids: CASSLGKQGDTQYF.

This sequence joins TRBV5-4 and TRBJ1-1; D is ambiguous. The V end was cut by 1 base, the J end by 4 bases, with 20 bases between. Germline CDR1 and CDR2: SGHNT and YYREEE (reference sequence). The CDR3 runs to 17 residues. CDR3 region: CASSLLAGGPKGTEAFF. DNA for the CDR3: TGTGCCAGCAGCTTGTTAGCGGGAGGACCTAAGGGCACTGAAGCTTTCTTT.

Here the CDR3 DNA reads TGTGCTAGTGGTGGACAGGGGGGGACTGAAGCTTTCTTT. Amino acids: CASGGQGGTEAFF. J is TRBJ1-1 and V is TRBV12-5; TRBD1 agrees at 10 bases. Germline CDR1 and CDR2: LGHNT and FRNRAP. This CDR3 comprises 13 residues. V shed 5 bases and J 5 bases; nucleotides not matched to a gene: 2.

The gene calls are TRBV5-4 and TRBJ1-6; 8 bases map to TRBD1. From germline, CDR1 is SGHNT and CDR2 YYREEE (reference sequence). The CDR3 consists of 15 residues. Trimming took 2 bases from V and 6 from J; bases not matched to a gene: 4. The CDR3 DNA reads TGTGCCAGCAGCTTACCAGGGGGCTCTAATTCACCCCTCCACTTT. Translated, it gives CASSLPGGSNSPLHF.

CDR3 sequence reads: CASSYGLTGNTIYF. The CDR3 coding sequence is TGTGCCAGCAGTTATGGACTGACTGGAAACACCATATATTTT. The gene calls are TRBV5-6 and TRBJ1-3; D not certain. The CDR3 is 14 amino acids. Germline V gene data show CDR1 as SGHDT and CDR2 as YYEEEE. V dropped 5 bases and J dropped 2 bases, with 11 bases sitting between them.

The rearrangement links TRBV7-2 to TRBJ1-5; D perhaps matches TRBD1 (5 bases). The CDR3 sequence is 13 residues long. Germline CDR1 SGHTA, CDR2 FQGNSA. V lost 6 bases to trimming and J lost 2 bases, with 8 bases between them. The DNA of the CDR3 is TGTGCCAGCAGTCGGGGGGGCAATCAGCCCCAGCATTTT. It yields the protein CASSRGGNQPQHF.

In DNA form, the CDR3 reads TGTGCCAGCAGTTCAGGGGGCGCCGCCTATGGCTACACCTTC. It translates to CASSSGGAAYGYTF. This rearrangement joins TRBV6-6 to TRBJ1-2; TRBD1 matches 8 bases. Germline V lookup: CDR1 MNHNY, CDR2 SVGAGI (reference sequence). Trimming at V came to 4 bases and at J to 4 bases, leaving 5 bases not matched to a gene. The CDR3 extends over 14 amino acids.

This clone turned up a few times. The CDR3 sequence is CASSPTGGANYGYTF. The CDR3 DNA follows: TGTGCCAGCAGCCCAACAGGGGGCGCGAACTATGGCTACACCTTC. The chain joins TRBV7-3 to TRBJ1-2, with 9 positions matching TRBD1. Trimming removed 5 bases from V and 2 bases from J; junction bases left unmatched: 6. The CDR3 totals 15 residues. Germline V CDR1 and CDR2: SGHTA, FQGTGA.

The chain links TRBV20-1 to TRBJ2-1; 14 positions match TRBD2. Germline CDR1 is DFQATT and CDR2 is SNEGSKA (reference sequence). This CDR3 has 15 residues. Trimming removed 3 bases from V and 4 bases from J; junction bases left unmatched: 2. The CDR3 DNA sequence: TGCAGTGCTAGTGGGACTAGCGGGGGATACAATGAGCAGTTCTTC. Translating gives CSASGTSGGYNEQFF.

This rearrangement joins TRBV20-1 to TRBJ2-7; TRBD2 aligns across 7 bases. CDR3 length: 15 amino acids. The germline V gene encodes CDR1 DFQATT and CDR2 SNEGSKA (reference sequence). V was pared by 3 bases and J by 6 bases, with 14 bases of the junction left unmatched. The chain's CDR3 is CSASLGGARAPEQYF. Written as DNA, the CDR3 is TGCAGTGCTAGTCTGGGAGGGGCTCGGGCCCCCGAGCAGTACTTC.

The chain uses TRBV27 and TRBJ2-5, with D possibly being TRBD2 (7 bases). Per germline, CDR1 MNHEY and CDR2 SMNVEV (reference sequence). The CDR3 consists of 16 residues. Trimming removed 5 bases at V and 0 bases at J, with 16 bases between. CDR3 region: CASSSQGGADQETQYF. The DNA for the CDR3 is TGTGCCAGCAGTAGCCAAGGGGGGGCAGACCAAGAGACCCAGTACTTC.

This chain links TRBV19 with TRBJ2-3; tentatively, D is TRBD2 (5 bases). V was shortened by 5 bases and J by 2 bases, with 11 bases between the two germline ends. The CDR3 length is 14 residues. Looked up from germline, CDR1 is LNHDA and CDR2 is SQIVND (reference sequence). CDR3 nucleotide sequence: TGTGCCAGTAGTTATTTGAGGGTCACAGATACGCAGTATTTT. This translates into CASSYLRVTDTQYF.

The rearrangement uses TRBV7-6 and TRBJ2-1; 10 bases line up with TRBD1. Trimming cost V 1 base and J 8 bases; bases outside gene matches: 5. Germline CDR1 reads SGHVS; CDR2 reads FNYEAQ. This CDR3 region has 15 residues. The CDR3 DNA is TGTGCCAGCAGCTTAGGCGAGGGACAGGGGTATGAGCAGTTCTTC. Its translation: CASSLGEGQGYEQFF.